The 9 T cell receptor beta chains reported below all come from one sample, sequenced in a study of shared clonotypes between healthy human individuals. Clones were read by immunoSEQ multiplex PCR, and TCRdb kept only the in-frame ones, dropping some. The table records more than 500,000 clones, roughly 95% of them present only once. Sequencing was performed on naive CD4+ T cells sorted from blood. The subset here: CD45RA+ positively selected. The source of these receptors is a woman in her 30s in good health.

The chain employs TRBV28 and TRBJ2-3, with 10 bases aligning to TRBD1. Trimming removed 5 bases from V and 7 bases from J; junction bases left unmatched: 9. Germline V gives CDR1 MDHEN, CDR2 SYDVKM. The CDR3 contains 15 residues. The CDR3 DNA is TGTGCCAGCAGTACGACAGGGGGCGCGTCCCATACGCAGTATTTT. It encodes CASSTTGGASHTQYF.

The genes are TRBV10-1 and TRBJ2-2, with TRBD2 matching over 8 bases. Losses at the gene ends were 3 bases for V and 6 bases for J; bases not matched to a gene: 6. The CDR3 is 15 residues long. Germline-derived CDR1 and CDR2 are WNHNN and SYGVQD (reference sequence). CDR3 nucleotide sequence: TGCGCCAGCAGTGAAGGGGTAGCGGGACCCGGGGAGCTGTTTTTT. As protein: CASSEGVAGPGELFF.

This chain links TRBV2 with TRBJ1-6; D perhaps matches TRBD1 (6 bases). V lost 6 bases to trimming and J lost 1 base, with 16 bases between them. The CDR3 extends over 17 amino acids. The germline gives CDR1 SNHLY, CDR2 FYNNEI. CDR3 loop: CASSLTGAPSYNSPLHF. CDR3 coding DNA: TGTGCCAGCAGCCTCACGGGGGCGCCATCCTATAATTCACCCCTCCACTTT.

The chain has TRBV2 and TRBJ2-3; tentative D call: TRBD1 (6 bases). Per germline, CDR1 SNHLY and CDR2 FYNNEI. Trimming removed 6 bases from V and 6 bases from J, with 19 bases in between. The CDR3 has 15 residues. In nucleotides, the CDR3 is TGTGCCAGCAGCTTGGGGGCAGGGGTTTATGATACGCAGTATTTT. Translation gives CASSLGAGVYDTQYF. The full variable domain, completed using reference TRBV2 and TRBJ2-3, is EPEVTQTPSHQVTQMGQEVILRCVPISNHLYFYWYRQILGQKVEFLVSFYNNEISEKSEIFDDQFSVERPDGSNFTLKIRSTKLEDSAMYFCASSLGAGVYDTQYFGPGTRLTVL.

This clone was found a few times. The CDR3 DNA is TGTGCCAGCAGCTTAACCTACGAGCAGTACTTC. Its translation: CASSLTYEQYF. The chain has TRBV7-6 and TRBJ2-7; the D is unclear. Trimming shortened V by 2 bases and J by 2 bases, and 1 base separated the two germline ends. The germline CDR1 and CDR2 sequences are SGHVS and FNYEAQ. The CDR3 is 11 residues long. The full variable domain, completed using reference TRBV7-6 and TRBJ2-7, is GAGVSQSPRYKVTKRGQDVALRCDPISGHVSLYWYRQALGQGPEFLTYFNYEAQQDKSGLPNDRFSAERPEGSISTLTIQRTEQRDSAMYRCASSLTYEQYFGPGTRLTVT.

The chain has TRBV19 and TRBJ2-7; D tentatively reads TRBD1 or TRBD2 (5 bases each). CDR1 and CDR2 (germline): LNHDA, SQIVND (reference sequence). Trimming took off 5 bases at V and 2 bases at J, with 10 bases between the two ends. CDR3 size: 13 residues. The CDR3 is CASSWTGPYEQYF. The CDR3, as DNA: TGTGCCAGTAGTTGGACGGGACCCTACGAGCAGTACTTC.

CDR3 residues: CASSQFLMTSGSYNEQFF. The CDR3 coding sequence is TGCGCCAGCAGCCAATTCCTAATGACTAGCGGGTCCTACAATGAGCAGTTCTTC. The chain joins TRBV4-1 to TRBJ2-1; TRBD2 matches at 10 bases. The ends lost 2 bases at V and 1 base at J; junction bases unmatched: 8. Germline V gene data show CDR1 as MGHRA and CDR2 as YSYEKL. The CDR3 is 18 amino acids.

This clone was counted between two and nine times. The chain recombines TRBV5-1 with TRBJ2-7; no firm D call. The CDR3 extends over 13 amino acids. Germline V gives CDR1 SGHRS, CDR2 YFSETQ. Trimming took 0 bases from V and 4 from J, leaving 8 bases between them. The CDR3 sequence: CASSLDSLYEQYF. CDR3 DNA sequence: TGCGCCAGCAGCTTGGACAGCTTATACGAGCAGTACTTC.

The chain recombines TRBV5-1 with TRBJ2-7, with a weak D call TRBD2 (5 bases). This CDR3 spans 12 amino acids. The V end lost 1 base, the J end lost 5 bases, and 7 bases lay between the germline ends. Germline V lookup: CDR1 SGHRS, CDR2 YFSETQ. The CDR3 protein is CASSLSSHEQYF. Written as DNA, the CDR3 is TGCGCCAGCAGCTTGTCTAGCCACGAGCAGTACTTC.